The source of this TCR beta chain is a study of OX40 agonist ivuxolimab in advanced cancers. Study as a whole: Of mixed ages from about 20 to 80 and averaging around 60 years, the group was about 80% male. Antecedent anti-PD-1, anti-PD-L1 or anti-CTLA-4 therapy was permissible, with under 50% having received some.

Some clones are missing from TCRdb's copy, which holds only in-frame ones; the method was immunoSEQ multiplex PCR. Of around 80,000 clones in the sample, around nine tenths were seen once. The CDR3 is 16 amino acids. V was pared by 2 bases and J by 3 bases, with 4 bases of the junction left unmatched. The germline V gene has CDR1 SGHRS and CDR2 YFSETQ. General observations from the study: Partial responders treated at 0.1-3.0 mg/kg exhibited clonal expansion among the lowest measured.

To note about this clone: Antigen specificity is unknown.

The material was CD4+ or CD8+ T cells sorted from blood, obtained in a trial of the OX40 agonist ivuxolimab. This rearrangement joins TRBV5-1 to TRBJ2-2, with 10 bases fitting TRBD2. This TCR was recovered from an adult with an advanced solid tumor such as melanoma, head and neck, liver or kidney cancer. DNA of the CDR3: TGCGCCAGCAGCTTATCCGGGACTAGCGACACCGGGGAGCTGTTTTTT. This sequence encodes CASSLSGTSDTGELFF.